This T cell receptor beta chain came from a study of graft-versus-host responses after intestinal transplantation. There are 14 residues in the CDR3. Germline CDR1 and CDR2: ENHRY and SYGVKD. Unmatched junction bases numbered 15, after V lost 7 bases and J lost 11 bases. The table lists this clone with a count of one. Its antigen is currently unknown. Sequenced by immunoSEQ multiplex PCR; TCRdb stores in-frame clones only, minus some. The sample holds some 130,000 clones, over 85% seen once. The receptor was derived from a human donor who received an intestinal transplant. This specimen was unstimulated CD4+ T cells sorted from spleen or lymph node cells, taken before intestinal transplant. V and J are TRBV10-3 and TRBJ1-1, with TRBD1 matching 8 bases. CDR3 nucleotides: TGTGCCATCAAAGACGATCAGGGGGCGAGAGCGGCTTTCTTT. This translates into CAIKDDQGARAAFF.